This TCR beta chain originates from a study of control samples from healthy donors and cancer patients. Profiling relied on immunoSEQ multiplex PCR, and the TCRdb table lists in-frame clones only, not all of them. Of 110,000 to 150,000 clones in the sample, 92% were seen once. This TCR was sampled from a man aged 30 to 39 in good health. The specimen sequenced was blood.

CDR3 region: CASAQEVAGNQPQHF. CDR3 bases: TGTGCCAGCGCGCAGGAGGTCGCTGGCAATCAGCCCCAGCATTTT. V gene TRBV28 combines with J gene TRBJ1-5, with no clear D. CDR3 length: 15 residues. Per the germline V gene, CDR1 is MDHEN and CDR2 is SYDVKM. V lost 8 bases to trimming and J lost 2 bases, with 16 bases between them.